Listed below are T cell receptor beta chains from one sample, sequenced in a study of T cell clonotyping in hematopoietic cell transplantation. Repertoires were generated with immunoSEQ multiplex PCR, while TCRdb's copy carries only in-frame clones and drops some. The repertoire holds fewer than 50,000 clones, with 85% to 90% as singletons. The material sequenced was peripheral blood mononuclear cells, taken before stem cell transplant. These TCRs come from a man in his sixties with biphenotypic leukemia. Some clones in this sample may be carry-over from other donors' samples. Each CDR3 is given with its conserved first and last residue. Fields, in order: D gene, V gene, J gene, clone size, CDR3 length, CDR3 DNA, CDR3 protein. A D gene is named only where the DNA matches it firmly. Clone size is given for some rows only: seen once, a few or many times, or a class if the clone is expanded.

d_call: -; v_call: TRBV28; j_call: TRBJ2-7; clone_size: -; cdr3_length: 15; cdr3_nt: TGTGCCAGCAGTTTACCGAGGGGGGGGGCGGACGAGCAGTACTTC; cdr3_aa: CASSLPRGGADEQYF
d_call: -; v_call: TRBV6-4; j_call: TRBJ2-3; clone_size: -; cdr3_length: 9; cdr3_nt: TGTGCCAGCAAAGGTACGCAGTATTTT; cdr3_aa: CASKGTQYF
d_call: TRBD2; v_call: TRBV6-5; j_call: TRBJ2-7; clone_size: -; cdr3_length: 14; cdr3_nt: TGTGCCAGCAGACCTAGCGGGGTAGTAGTGGAGCAGTACTTC; cdr3_aa: CASRPSGVVVEQYF
d_call: -; v_call: TRBV5-4; j_call: TRBJ1-1; clone_size: -; cdr3_length: 15; cdr3_nt: TGTGCCAGCAGCTTGGACTACGGGTCGAACACTGAAGCTTTCTTT; cdr3_aa: CASSLDYGSNTEAFF
d_call: -; v_call: TRBV7-8; j_call: TRBJ1-1; clone_size: -; cdr3_length: 16; cdr3_nt: TGTGCCAGCAGCTTAGTTCCCCGGGGCCTGAACACTGAAGCTTTCTTT; cdr3_aa: CASSLVPRGLNTEAFF
d_call: -; v_call: TRBV5-6; j_call: TRBJ1-2; clone_size: -; cdr3_length: 13; cdr3_nt: TGTGCCAGCAGCTTAGGGGGGGCCTATGGCTACACCTTC; cdr3_aa: CASSLGGAYGYTF
d_call: -; v_call: TRBV19; j_call: TRBJ1-5; clone_size: -; cdr3_length: 16; cdr3_nt: TGTGCCAGTAAACGCCGGGACCCCCACGGCAATCAGCCCCAGCATTTT; cdr3_aa: CASKRRDPHGNQPQHF
d_call: -; v_call: TRBV30; j_call: TRBJ1-5; clone_size: few; cdr3_length: 15; cdr3_nt: TGTGCCTGGAGCTCCTCGGACGGACTATATCAGCCCCAGCATTTT; cdr3_aa: CAWSSSDGLYQPQHF
d_call: -; v_call: TRBV6-1; j_call: TRBJ2-7; clone_size: once; cdr3_length: 14; cdr3_nt: TGTGCCAGCAGTCCTGAGGGGACCCAGACGGGGCAGTACTTC; cdr3_aa: CASSPEGTQTGQYF
d_call: -; v_call: TRBV28; j_call: TRBJ1-1; clone_size: -; cdr3_length: 12; cdr3_nt: TGTGCCAGCAGAACAGTGTACACTGAAGCTTTCTTT; cdr3_aa: CASRTVYTEAFF
d_call: -; v_call: TRBV6-1; j_call: TRBJ2-5; clone_size: few; cdr3_length: 13; cdr3_nt: TGTGCCAGCAGTCCCTGGGGGCAAGAGACCCAGTACTTC; cdr3_aa: CASSPWGQETQYF
d_call: -; v_call: TRBV5-4; j_call: TRBJ1-4; clone_size: -; cdr3_length: 16; cdr3_nt: TGTGCCAGCAGCCCAGGAGGAGGCGTTGCTAATGAAAAACTGTTTTTT; cdr3_aa: CASSPGGGVANEKLFF
d_call: -; v_call: TRBV30; j_call: TRBJ1-2; clone_size: -; cdr3_length: 11; cdr3_nt: TGTGCCTGGCGCCTGGAATATGGCTACACCTTC; cdr3_aa: CAWRLEYGYTF
d_call: TRBD1; v_call: TRBV28; j_call: TRBJ1-2; clone_size: -; cdr3_length: 12; cdr3_nt: TGTGCCAGCATCACAGGGGGCGGTGGCTACACCTTC; cdr3_aa: CASITGGGGYTF
d_call: TRBD1; v_call: TRBV19; j_call: TRBJ1-1; clone_size: -; cdr3_length: 18; cdr3_nt: TGTGCCAGTAGTATAGACGGTAGGCGGACGGACAGGGCGGCTGAAGCTTTCTTT; cdr3_aa: CASSIDGRRTDRAAEAFF
d_call: -; v_call: TRBV30; j_call: TRBJ1-2; clone_size: few; cdr3_length: 15; cdr3_nt: TGTGCCTGGAGCCCGCCCTGGGATTCTAACTATGGCTACACCTTC; cdr3_aa: CAWSPPWDSNYGYTF
d_call: -; v_call: TRBV27; j_call: TRBJ1-2; clone_size: -; cdr3_length: 17; cdr3_nt: TGTGCCAGCAGTCCTTTATACAGCCCATCCTACAACTATGGCTACACCTTC; cdr3_aa: CASSPLYSPSYNYGYTF
d_call: TRBD1; v_call: TRBV28; j_call: TRBJ1-1; clone_size: -; cdr3_length: 16; cdr3_nt: TGTGCCAGCAGTTTCCCCTTGTGGGGACAGGGGGTTGAAGCTTTCTTT; cdr3_aa: CASSFPLWGQGVEAFF
d_call: TRBD1; v_call: TRBV19; j_call: TRBJ1-2; clone_size: -; cdr3_length: 15; cdr3_nt: TGTGCCAGTACCGCCGACAGGGACAATAACTATGGCTACACCTTC; cdr3_aa: CASTADRDNNYGYTF
d_call: -; v_call: TRBV7-9; j_call: TRBJ1-5; clone_size: few; cdr3_length: 17; cdr3_nt: TGTGCCAGCAGCTTTAGGAGGGGCTGGGCAAGCAATCAGCCCCAGCATTTT; cdr3_aa: CASSFRRGWASNQPQHF
d_call: -; v_call: TRBV6-6; j_call: TRBJ2-7; clone_size: -; cdr3_length: 11; cdr3_nt: TGTGCCAGCAGGAGGAGGGAATACAAGTACTTC; cdr3_aa: CASRRREYKYF
d_call: -; v_call: TRBV5-8; j_call: TRBJ2-5; clone_size: -; cdr3_length: 16; cdr3_nt: TGTGCCAGCAGCGGACGGACGGGGCCCGGGGGAGAGACCCAGTACTTC; cdr3_aa: CASSGRTGPGGETQYF
d_call: -; v_call: TRBV2; j_call: TRBJ1-4; clone_size: -; cdr3_length: 13; cdr3_nt: TGTGCCAGCAAAGGGGAAAATAATGAAAAACTGTTTTTT; cdr3_aa: CASKGENNEKLFF
d_call: -; v_call: TRBV10-3; j_call: TRBJ1-1; clone_size: once; cdr3_length: 13; cdr3_nt: TGTGCCACCCTCAACACCTTCAACACTGAAGCTTTCTTT; cdr3_aa: CATLNTFNTEAFF
d_call: -; v_call: TRBV11-3; j_call: TRBJ2-5; clone_size: -; cdr3_length: 13; cdr3_nt: TGTGCCAGCAGCTTGGGGGGTGAAGAGACCCAGTACTTC; cdr3_aa: CASSLGGEETQYF
d_call: -; v_call: TRBV30; j_call: TRBJ1-1; clone_size: -; cdr3_length: 14; cdr3_nt: TGTGCCTGGAACCTAGGGAGTTTGAACACTGAAGCTTTCTTT; cdr3_aa: CAWNLGSLNTEAFF
d_call: -; v_call: TRBV5-1; j_call: TRBJ2-3; clone_size: -; cdr3_length: 15; cdr3_nt: TGCGCCAGCAGCTTGGGAGGTTTTAGCACAGATACGCAGTATTTT; cdr3_aa: CASSLGGFSTDTQYF
d_call: -; v_call: TRBV6-5; j_call: TRBJ1-2; clone_size: -; cdr3_length: 15; cdr3_nt: TGTGCCAGCAGCTTCGACAGGCTGACGGCGAGGGGCTACACCTTC; cdr3_aa: CASSFDRLTARGYTF
d_call: -; v_call: TRBV5-6; j_call: TRBJ1-1; clone_size: -; cdr3_length: 13; cdr3_nt: TGTGCCAGCAGCTTGCCGGGGAACACTGAAGCTTTCTTT; cdr3_aa: CASSLPGNTEAFF
d_call: -; v_call: TRBV28; j_call: TRBJ2-3; clone_size: -; cdr3_length: 15; cdr3_nt: TGTGCCAGCAGTTTGGGGCGGTCACAAACAGATACGCAGTATTTT; cdr3_aa: CASSLGRSQTDTQYF
d_call: -; v_call: TRBV5-7; j_call: TRBJ1-5; clone_size: -; cdr3_length: 12; cdr3_nt: TGTGCCAGCAGCCTTAATGATCAGCCCCAGCATTTT; cdr3_aa: CASSLNDQPQHF
d_call: -; v_call: TRBV30; j_call: TRBJ2-2; clone_size: once; cdr3_length: 15; cdr3_nt: TGTGCCTGGAGTAAAAAGTGGGGCCCTTCCGGGGAGCTGTTTTTT; cdr3_aa: CAWSKKWGPSGELFF
d_call: -; v_call: TRBV27; j_call: TRBJ1-5; clone_size: -; cdr3_length: 14; cdr3_nt: TGTGCCAGCAGTACCCGGGACGGCTATCAGCCCCAGCATTTT; cdr3_aa: CASSTRDGYQPQHF
d_call: -; v_call: TRBV7-2; j_call: TRBJ1-5; clone_size: -; cdr3_length: 16; cdr3_nt: TGTGCCAGCAGCTTATTAGGCAGGAATAGCAATCAGCCCCAGCATTTT; cdr3_aa: CASSLLGRNSNQPQHF
d_call: -; v_call: TRBV7-7; j_call: TRBJ2-6; clone_size: -; cdr3_length: 15; cdr3_nt: TGTGCTACCCGGGTCGAGGGGTCTGGGGCCAACGTCCTGACTTTC; cdr3_aa: CATRVEGSGANVLTF
d_call: TRBD1; v_call: TRBV11-2; j_call: TRBJ2-7; clone_size: medium-sized; cdr3_length: 16; cdr3_nt: TGTGCCAGCAGCTTGAATCAGGGACAGGGAAGCTACGAGCAGTACTTC; cdr3_aa: CASSLNQGQGSYEQYF
d_call: -; v_call: TRBV30; j_call: TRBJ2-7; clone_size: few; cdr3_length: 11; cdr3_nt: TGTGCCTCAGGGGTTTCCTACGAGCAGTACTTC; cdr3_aa: CASGVSYEQYF
d_call: -; v_call: TRBV10-2; j_call: TRBJ1-1; clone_size: once; cdr3_length: 17; cdr3_nt: TGCGCCAGCAGTCACATTAACAGGAATCCGGGGGACACTGAAGCTTTCTTT; cdr3_aa: CASSHINRNPGDTEAFF
d_call: -; v_call: TRBV30; j_call: TRBJ1-1; clone_size: -; cdr3_length: 11; cdr3_nt: TGTGCCTGGGGCGGGGTAATGGGAGCTTTCTTT; cdr3_aa: CAWGGVMGAFF
d_call: TRBD2; v_call: TRBV5-1; j_call: TRBJ2-7; clone_size: -; cdr3_length: 15; cdr3_nt: TGCGCCAGCAGCTTAGGGTCTAGCGGGAGCTACGAGCAGTACTTC; cdr3_aa: CASSLGSSGSYEQYF
d_call: TRBD2; v_call: TRBV6-1; j_call: TRBJ2-2; clone_size: -; cdr3_length: 16; cdr3_nt: TGTGCCAGCAGTGAATTTAGCGGGACGTTGGCCGGGGAGCTGTTTTTT; cdr3_aa: CASSEFSGTLAGELFF
d_call: TRBD1; v_call: TRBV19; j_call: TRBJ1-4; clone_size: -; cdr3_length: 13; cdr3_nt: TGTGCCAGTAGTGGGGACAGGGCTGAAAAACTGTTTTTT; cdr3_aa: CASSGDRAEKLFF
d_call: -; v_call: TRBV2; j_call: TRBJ1-5; clone_size: -; cdr3_length: 16; cdr3_nt: TGTGCCAGCAAGTTTGGAGGTGGAAGCCGCAATCAGCCCCAGCATTTT; cdr3_aa: CASKFGGGSRNQPQHF
d_call: TRBD2; v_call: TRBV7-2; j_call: TRBJ2-3; clone_size: -; cdr3_length: 15; cdr3_nt: TGTGCCAGCAGCCCTAGTGGGACTAGCGGGTCGACGCAGTATTTT; cdr3_aa: CASSPSGTSGSTQYF
d_call: -; v_call: TRBV19; j_call: TRBJ2-5; clone_size: -; cdr3_length: 13; cdr3_nt: TGTGCCAGTAGTCCGGGACACCAAGAGACCCAGTACTTC; cdr3_aa: CASSPGHQETQYF
d_call: -; v_call: TRBV5-1; j_call: TRBJ2-2; clone_size: -; cdr3_length: 14; cdr3_nt: TGCGCCAGCGGGTACAGACTGAACACCGGGGAGCTGTTTTTT; cdr3_aa: CASGYRLNTGELFF
d_call: -; v_call: TRBV6-5; j_call: TRBJ2-7; clone_size: -; cdr3_length: 11; cdr3_nt: TGTGCCAGCAGCAAAGGTCACGAGCAGTACTTC; cdr3_aa: CASSKGHEQYF
d_call: -; v_call: TRBV5-4; j_call: TRBJ2-3; clone_size: once; cdr3_length: 14; cdr3_nt: TGTGCCAGCAGCTTTTCGAGGAACACAGATACGCAGTATTTT; cdr3_aa: CASSFSRNTDTQYF
d_call: -; v_call: TRBV30; j_call: TRBJ2-5; clone_size: -; cdr3_length: 15; cdr3_nt: TGTGCCGGGGGCTTGCTAGGGGGGCAGGGGGAGACCCAGTACTTC; cdr3_aa: CAGGLLGGQGETQYF
d_call: -; v_call: TRBV6-5; j_call: TRBJ2-7; clone_size: -; cdr3_length: 12; cdr3_nt: TGTGCCAGCAGTCGCCAGGGGTGGGAGCAGTACTTC; cdr3_aa: CASSRQGWEQYF
d_call: TRBD1; v_call: TRBV19; j_call: TRBJ2-7; clone_size: few; cdr3_length: 15; cdr3_nt: TGTGCCAGTAGTAAGGACAGGGGGCGTGAATACGAGCAGTACTTC; cdr3_aa: CASSKDRGREYEQYF
d_call: TRBD1; v_call: TRBV7-2; j_call: TRBJ1-2; clone_size: -; cdr3_length: 14; cdr3_nt: TGTGCCAGCAGCTTGGACAGGGGATTGGATGGCTACACCTTC; cdr3_aa: CASSLDRGLDGYTF
d_call: -; v_call: TRBV27; j_call: TRBJ2-5; clone_size: -; cdr3_length: 14; cdr3_nt: TGTGCCAGCAGTTCTGTGGTTACACGGGAGACCCAGTACTTC; cdr3_aa: CASSSVVTRETQYF
d_call: -; v_call: TRBV4-2; j_call: TRBJ1-3; clone_size: -; cdr3_length: 15; cdr3_nt: TGTGCCAGCAGCCAAGTAGGAGGGTCTGGAAACACCATATATTTT; cdr3_aa: CASSQVGGSGNTIYF
d_call: TRBD2; v_call: TRBV30; j_call: TRBJ2-1; clone_size: -; cdr3_length: 16; cdr3_nt: TGTGCCTGGAGCGATCTCCGGACTAGCGGGGCTAGGGAGCAGTTCTTC; cdr3_aa: CAWSDLRTSGAREQFF
d_call: -; v_call: TRBV4-2; j_call: TRBJ1-2; clone_size: few; cdr3_length: 18; cdr3_nt: TGTGCCAGCAGCCAAAGTAGGGGAGAGGAAGCGTCTAACTATGGCTACACCTTC; cdr3_aa: CASSQSRGEEASNYGYTF
d_call: TRBD2; v_call: TRBV18; j_call: TRBJ2-5; clone_size: -; cdr3_length: 16; cdr3_nt: TGTGCCAGCTCACCACCAGTCCGGGAGGTTCAAGAGACCCAGTACTTC; cdr3_aa: CASSPPVREVQETQYF